The present entry profiles one T cell receptor (beta chain) with its context. This specimen comes from a study of radiation and T cells in renal cell carcinoma. Sequenced by immunoSEQ multiplex PCR; TCRdb stores in-frame clones only, minus some. The data contain just over 95,000 clones, around 80% of them singletons. Time point denoted: blood 4 weeks post-SBRT, at nephrectomy. The treatment here: 15 Gy SBRT to primary tumor, nephrectomy 4 weeks later. The sample here was blood, taken from a patient whose treatment included radiotherapy and nephrectomy. This receptor was obtained from a man aged 55 to 69 with renal cell carcinoma.

CDR3: CASSGGQNSYEQYF. For the CDR3, the DNA is TGCGCCAGCAGTGGGGGACAGAACTCCTACGAGCAGTACTTC. V is TRBV5-1 and J is TRBJ2-7, with 7 positions matching TRBD1. The V and J ends lost 5 bases and 0 bases, in that order; junction bases with no gene match: 5. The CDR3 length is 14 residues. CDR1 is SGHRS and CDR2 is YFSETQ in the germline V gene.